Below, one T cell receptor beta chain is given with its context. This specimen comes from a study of T cell clonotyping in hematopoietic cell transplantation. Produced via immunoSEQ multiplex PCR; TCRdb's table is partial and in-frame only. This table has fewer than 40,000 clones, about 90% appearing once. The V end lost 7 bases, the J end lost 4 bases, and 16 bases lay between the germline ends. Germline values: CDR1 MNHEY, CDR2 SVGAGI. This CDR3 comprises 15 residues. The receptor's source is a woman between 40 and 55 years old in good health. Some clones in this sample may be carry-over from other donors' samples. The chain couples TRBV6-5 to TRBJ2-2, with a possible D match to TRBD1 (6 bases). Sequencing was done on a sample of peripheral blood mononuclear cells. The CDR3 is CASTRGATFTGELFF. Here the CDR3 DNA reads TGTGCCAGCACCAGGGGAGCGACCTTCACCGGGGAGCTGTTTTTT.